This TCR beta chain was retrieved from a study of blood T cell repertoires in COVID-19. Study as a whole: T cells, B-cell-depleted T cells, or PBMCs provided the cDNA or gDNA that served as material.

TCRdb keeps only in-frame clones here, not all; method: immunoSEQ multiplex PCR. This table holds a few hundred thousand clones, roughly nine tenths found once. Recruits, aged about 18 to 100 years, lived in 20 to 30 US areas. Cohort allocation depended upon clinical history that participants reported. The sequence was collected from a human donor in a cohort exposed to, infected with or recovered from COVID-19 (not recorded which). The donor label of this sample is uncertain. Sequencing was carried out using PBMCs or T cells enriched from blood (not recorded which).

CDR3 in DNA: TGTGCCAGCTCACCGCAGGGAGGCGATGAGCAGTTCTTC. Its protein is CASSPQGGDEQFF. This chain links TRBV18 with TRBJ2-1, with a possible D match to TRBD2 (6 bases). With 3 bases removed from V and 8 bases from J, the gap between germline ends came to 11 bases. Germline assignment: CDR1 KGHSH and CDR2 LQKENI. The CDR3 length is 13 residues.